One and the same sample provided the 18 T cell receptor beta chains below, sequenced in a study of CD8 T cells in Susac syndrome. Reverse transcription of about 0.45 to 1 ug RNA was performed with random hexamers. TCRdb independently ran MiXCR on the immunoSEQ multiplex PCR reads; one entry per CDR3 protein. The data contain hundreds of thousands of distinct CDR3 sequences, roughly 85% of them seen just once; the ten biggest clones take up around 0.22%. The material sequenced was CD8+ T cells from PBMCs. The source is a human donor with multiple sclerosis.

This chain connects TRBV30 to TRBJ2-7; D gene ambiguous. This CDR3 is built from 12 residues. Germline assignment: CDR1 GTSNPN and CDR2 SVGIG (reference sequence). V lost 0 bases and J lost 7, with 10 bases in between. The DNA for the CDR3 is TGTGCCTGGAGTGTTACGGCGACTGAGCAGTACTTC. It translates to CAWSVTATEQYF.

The chain has TRBV3-1 and TRBJ2-1; 10 bases agree with TRBD2. This CDR3 comprises 15 residues. Germline CDR1 reads LGHDT; CDR2 reads YNNKEL (reference sequence). V was clipped by 3 bases and J by 8 bases; unmatched bases: 7. CDR3 amino acids: CASSHLAGEYDEQFF. For the CDR3, the DNA is TGTGCCAGCAGCCACCTAGCGGGAGAGTACGATGAGCAGTTCTTC.

The genes are TRBV7-6 and TRBJ1-1; D might be TRBD1 (6 bases). The germline V and J ends were trimmed by 5 bases and 6 bases, with 19 bases remaining between them. This CDR3 contains 15 residues. Germline V CDR1 and CDR2: SGHVS, FNYEAQ. In DNA, the CDR3 is TGTGCCAGCAGCGCCCGAGTGGGGGCGAGTCCTGAAGCTTTCTTT. Protein sequence: CASSARVGASPEAFF.

To note about this clonotype: One end of the junction does not line up with germline, which may come from a read error. The rearrangement uses TRBV4-1 and TRBJ2-7; D might be TRBD2 (6 bases). Germline V gene data show CDR1 as MGHRA and CDR2 as YSYEKL. The length of the CDR3 is 13 residues. The CDR3 loop reads CASSQPQTGDRSF. CDR3 coding DNA: TGCGCCAGCAGCCAACCCCAAACGGGGGATAGGAGCTTC.

This rearrangement joins TRBV6-5 to TRBJ2-7, with 9 bases aligning to TRBD2. After removal of 0 bases from V and 2 bases from J, the junction contained 8 bases not matched to a gene. The CDR3 length is 17 residues. The germline V gene has CDR1 MNHEY and CDR2 SVGAGI. The CDR3 here is CASSYSPRVAGAYEQYF. CDR3 bases: TGTGCCAGCAGTTACTCGCCCAGGGTAGCGGGAGCCTACGAGCAGTACTTC.

This clonotype occurred once. J is TRBJ2-7 and V is TRBV10-2; TRBD1 aligns across 9 bases. Germline V gives CDR1 WSHSY, CDR2 SAAADI. V lost 7 bases to trimming and J lost 5 bases; unmatched junction nucleotides: 9. The CDR3 is made up of 14 amino acids. In DNA form, the CDR3 reads TGCGCCAGCAAATATGGGACAGGGTGGAACGAGCAGTACTTC. It codes for CASKYGTGWNEQYF.

The chain carries TRBV19 and TRBJ2-1; 10 positions match TRBD2. This CDR3 contains 13 residues. CDR1 LNHDA and CDR2 SQIVND come from the germline V gene (reference sequence). The trim removed 10 bases at V and 8 bases at J, leaving 8 bases unmatched. In nucleotides, the CDR3 is TGTGCCACCCGACTAGCGGGTATACATGAGCAGTTCTTC. It specifies CATRLAGIHEQFF.

The chain is built from TRBV14 and TRBJ2-7; D gene uncertain. Trimming took 5 bases from V and 6 from J, leaving 14 bases between them. CDR3 length: 13 residues. Germline-derived CDR1 and CDR2 are SGHDN and FVKESK. The DNA of the CDR3 is TGTGCCAGCAGCTCCCCTTGGGCGGTCGAGCAGTACTTC. It yields the protein CASSSPWAVEQYF. Drawing the rest from reference TRBV14 and TRBJ2-7, the complete variable domain is EAGVTQFPSHSVIEKGQTVTLRCDPISGHDNLYWYRRVMGKEIKFLLHFVKESKQDESGMPNNRFLAERTGGTYSTLKVQPAELEDSGVYFCASSSPWAVEQYFGPGTRLTVT.

V and J are TRBV29-1 and TRBJ2-3; 9 positions agree with TRBD1. This CDR3 has 14 amino acids. The V gene end was trimmed by 3 bases and the J gene end by 3 bases; junction bases not matched to a gene: 4. CDR1 is SQVTM, CDR2 ANQGSEA, per germline. The CDR3: CSVDFGQGTDTQYF. CDR3 bases: TGCAGCGTTGATTTCGGACAGGGGACAGATACGCAGTATTTT.

This clonotype was seen a single time. The chain uses TRBV12-3 or TRBV12-4 and TRBJ1-2; possible D gene TRBD1, 6 bases. The CDR3 covers 12 residues. The germline V and J ends were trimmed by 4 bases and 3 bases, with 6 bases remaining between them. The CDR3 region has the DNA TGTGCCAGCAGTTGGACAGACTATGGCTACACCTTC. It specifies CASSWTDYGYTF.

The CDR3 sequence: CSARSRDPRETDTQYF. The DNA for the CDR3 is TGCAGTGCTAGATCTCGGGACCCCCGGGAGACAGATACGCAGTATTTT. The chain has TRBV20-1 and TRBJ2-3, with D maybe TRBD2 (6 bases). V was cut by 2 bases and J by 3 bases, with 18 bases left in between. Per the germline V gene, CDR1 is DFQATT and CDR2 is SNEGSKA (reference sequence). The CDR3 spans 16 residues.

V gene TRBV7-8 combines with J gene TRBJ2-7; 8 bases fit TRBD1. The CDR3 length is 15 residues. Germline V CDR1 and CDR2: SGHVS, FQNEAQ. Trimming took 1 base from V and 3 from J; bases not matched to a gene: 5. CDR3 DNA: TGTGCCAGCAGCTTAGATGCAGGGGGCTTCTACGAGCAGTACTTC. This encodes CASSLDAGGFYEQYF.

CDR3 in amino acids: CASGSFSGRGEQYF. CDR3 sequence (DNA): TGTGCTAGTGGTTCCTTTAGCGGGAGAGGCGAGCAGTACTTC. The V and J genes are TRBV12-5 and TRBJ2-7; 9 positions match TRBD2. V dropped 4 bases and J dropped 6; count of bases not matched to a gene: 7. The CDR3 runs to 14 residues. The germline gives CDR1 LGHNT, CDR2 FRNRAP.

The chain links TRBV12-3 or TRBV12-4 to TRBJ1-3, with D maybe TRBD1 (5 bases). CDR3 length: 16 amino acids. The ends were cut back, 11 bases at V and 0 bases at J, with 20 bases in the middle. The CDR3 region is CAGPWEGDHSGNTIYF. CDR3 coding DNA: TGTGCCGGACCATGGGAAGGGGACCACTCTGGAAACACCATATATTTT.

The CDR3 nucleotides read TGCAGCGACCTCCTGGACGCAACTAATGAAAAACTGTTTTTT. Its translation is CSDLLDATNEKLFF. The chain links TRBV29-1 to TRBJ1-4; D unclear. This CDR3 spans 14 amino acids. In germline, CDR1 is SQVTM, CDR2 ANQGSEA. V lost 7 bases, J lost 0 bases, and 12 bases lay in between.

The genes are TRBV24-1 and TRBJ2-1; 13 bases map to TRBD2. Trimming cost V 0 bases and J 7 bases; bases outside gene matches: 5. This CDR3 region has 17 residues. The germline V gene encodes CDR1 KGHDR and CDR2 SFDVKD. The CDR3 sequence: CATSDLGLAGDLNEQFF. As DNA, the CDR3 is TGTGCCACCAGTGATTTGGGACTAGCGGGAGATTTGAATGAGCAGTTCTTC.

This rearrangement joins TRBV28 to TRBJ2-5, with 8 bases identical to TRBD2. CDR3 size: 14 residues. The V and J ends lost 7 bases and 2 bases, in that order; junction bases with no gene match: 6. Germline CDR1 MDHEN, CDR2 SYDVKM. This CDR3 is CASNPGRDQETQYF. DNA of the CDR3: TGTGCCAGCAACCCCGGGAGGGATCAAGAGACCCAGTACTTC.

V usage is TRBV20-1 and J usage is TRBJ2-7, with D possibly matching TRBD2 (6 bases). Germline lookup yields CDR1 DFQATT and CDR2 SNEGSKA (reference sequence). V lost 6 bases and J 7 bases, leaving 16 bases between the germline ends. The CDR3 sequence is 12 residues long. The chain's CDR3 is CSAPGAGREQYF. CDR3 in DNA: TGCAGTGCCCCGGGCGCGGGACGGGAGCAGTACTTC.